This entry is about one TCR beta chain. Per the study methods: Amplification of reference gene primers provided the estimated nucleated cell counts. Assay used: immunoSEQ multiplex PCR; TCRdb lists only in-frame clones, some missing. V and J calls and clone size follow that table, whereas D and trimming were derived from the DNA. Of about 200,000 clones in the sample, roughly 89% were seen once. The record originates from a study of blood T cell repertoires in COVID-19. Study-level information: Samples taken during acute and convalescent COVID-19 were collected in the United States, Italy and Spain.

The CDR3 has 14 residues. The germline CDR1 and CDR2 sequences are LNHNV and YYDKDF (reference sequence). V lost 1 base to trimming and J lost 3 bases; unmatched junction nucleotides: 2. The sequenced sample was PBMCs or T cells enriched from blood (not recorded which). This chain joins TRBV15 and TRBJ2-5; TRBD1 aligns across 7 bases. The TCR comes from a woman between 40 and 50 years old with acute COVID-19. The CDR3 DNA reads TGTGCCACCAGCAGAGGGGACAGCGAAGAGACCCAGTACTTC. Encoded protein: CATSRGDSEETQYF.